The 23 T cell receptor beta chains below all came from one sample that was sequenced in a study of shared clonotypes between healthy human individuals. TCRdb keeps only in-frame clones here, not all; method: immunoSEQ multiplex PCR. In the table there are 800,000 or so clones, around 96% of which are singletons. Naive CD8 cells lacked CD45RO, underwent positive selection for CCR7 and left out terminally differentiated effector memory CD45RA+ cells. Sequencing input: naive CD8+ T cells sorted from blood. The receptors here all came from a man aged 25 to 40 in good health.

The chain is built from TRBV28 and TRBJ2-1, with 7 bases aligning to TRBD2. The germline V gene has CDR1 MDHEN and CDR2 SYDVKM. The CDR3 length is 16 residues. The junction had 10 bases not matched to a gene; V was cut back by 5 bases and J by 3 bases. The CDR3, as DNA: TGTGCCAGCAGTATGAGTCCGCGGGAGCGCTACAATGAGCAGTTCTTC. This gives the protein CASSMSPRERYNEQFF.

The V and J genes are TRBV28 and TRBJ2-1, with 9 bases aligning to TRBD1. There are 16 residues in the CDR3. Germline CDR1 MDHEN, CDR2 SYDVKM. J gave up 7 bases and V 4 bases, and 11 bases lay outside the gene matches. This CDR3 is CASSSPGQGEGNEQFF. In DNA form, the CDR3 reads TGTGCCAGCAGTTCCCCGGGACAGGGTGAGGGAAATGAGCAGTTCTTC.

For the CDR3, the DNA is TGTGCCAGCAGCCCGGGGTCAGGGCGCGCTGCGGATGAGCAGTTCTTC. Protein: CASSPGSGRAADEQFF. The chain joins TRBV7-9 to TRBJ2-1, with D tentatively TRBD1 or TRBD2 (5 bases each). Germline V CDR1 and CDR2: SEHNR, FQNEAQ (reference sequence). CDR3 length equals 16 residues. V was shortened by 5 bases and J by 8 bases, with 22 bases between the two germline ends.

Remarks on this clone: Additional DNA sequences in this sample encode the identical CDR3. The V call is TRBV5-1, the J call TRBJ2-7; 11 positions match TRBD1. The CDR3 is 16 residues long. V shed 0 bases and J 1 base; nucleotides not matched to a gene: 3. Germline-derived CDR1 and CDR2 are SGHRS and YFSETQ. CDR3 coding DNA: TGCGCCAGCAGCTTGGCCAGGGACAGGGGGTCCTACGAGCAGTACTTC. It specifies CASSLARDRGSYEQYF.

The chain has TRBV6-4 and TRBJ2-1; 13 nucleotides agree with TRBD2. This CDR3 is built from 18 residues. V shed 3 bases, J shed 2 bases, and the junction held 7 bases outside the gene matches. Germline CDR1 and CDR2: MRHNA and SNTAGT. CDR3 coding DNA: TGTGCCAGCAGTGAGGGACTAGCGGGGATGACTGCCTACAATGAGCAGTTCTTC. It encodes CASSEGLAGMTAYNEQFF.

The chain couples TRBV7-9 to TRBJ1-1, with TRBD1 as a possible D gene (5 bases). The CDR3 length is 14 residues. CDR1 and CDR2 from the germline V gene are SEHNR and FQNEAQ (reference sequence). V lost 1 base, J lost 3 bases, and 9 bases lay in between. CDR3 loop: CASSLVGGDTEAFF. CDR3 DNA: TGTGCCAGCAGCTTAGTTGGGGGAGACACTGAAGCTTTCTTT.

The rearrangement uses TRBV27 and TRBJ2-1; no firm D call. The V gene's germline CDR1 is MNHEY and CDR2 SMNVEV (reference sequence). V dropped 5 bases and J dropped 0 bases, with 14 bases sitting between them. The length of the CDR3 is 16 residues. The CDR3 here is CASSDTDGSSYNEQFF. DNA of the CDR3: TGTGCCAGCAGTGACACGGACGGCAGCTCCTACAATGAGCAGTTCTTC.

This clone was detected once. The genes are TRBV27 and TRBJ2-7; 9 nucleotides align to TRBD2. This CDR3 region has 14 residues. Trimming at V came to 4 bases and at J to 3 bases, leaving 4 bases not matched to a gene. The V gene's germline CDR1 is MNHEY and CDR2 SMNVEV (reference sequence). The CDR3 loop reads CASSSATSGYEQYF. CDR3 coding DNA: TGTGCCAGCAGTTCCGCGACTAGCGGCTACGAGCAGTACTTC.

The chain is built from TRBV7-2 and TRBJ2-7; 7 bases map to TRBD1. This CDR3 has 16 residues. Germline V gives CDR1 SGHTA, CDR2 FQGNSA. Unmatched junction bases numbered 10, after V lost 5 bases and J lost 0 bases. The CDR3 protein is CASSAGGPATSYEQYF. The CDR3 nucleotides read TGTGCCAGCAGCGCAGGGGGTCCGGCTACCTCCTACGAGCAGTACTTC.

The CDR3 loop is CASSRRGPSNQPQHF. Here the CDR3 DNA reads TGTGCCAGCAGTAGAAGGGGGCCTAGCAATCAGCCCCAGCATTTT. The chain combines TRBV28 with TRBJ1-5; 7 bases map to TRBD1. The CDR3 is 15 amino acids. Looked up from germline, CDR1 is MDHEN and CDR2 is SYDVKM. V shed 5 bases and J 0 bases; nucleotides not matched to a gene: 4.

This chain uses TRBV5-4 with TRBJ2-7; D could derive from TRBD1 or TRBD2 (6 bases each). Germline CDR1 SGHNT, CDR2 YYREEE (reference sequence). The CDR3 has 13 residues. The CDR3 nucleotides are TGTGCCAGCAGCTTGGATCCGGGGGCGACCCCCTGGGTC. Protein sequence: CASSLDPGATPWV.

The rearrangement uses TRBV2 and TRBJ2-1, with TRBD2 matching over 8 bases. V dropped 7 bases and J dropped 6; count of bases not matched to a gene: 26. This CDR3 is 20 amino acids long. From germline, CDR1 is SNHLY and CDR2 FYNNEI. The CDR3 spells CASTSSHAGQGPGGSNEQFF. In DNA form, the CDR3 reads TGTGCCAGCACATCTTCCCACGCCGGCCAAGGGCCGGGAGGGTCCAATGAGCAGTTCTTC.

The chain joins TRBV4-1 to TRBJ2-7; D is possibly TRBD1 (5 bases). V lost 4 bases, J lost 6 bases, and 13 bases lay in between. Per the germline V gene, CDR1 is MGHRA and CDR2 is YSYEKL. CDR3 size: 13 residues. The DNA for the CDR3 is TGCGCCAGCAGCCTCATTCAGGGTGGCGAGCAGTACTTC. This gives the protein CASSLIQGGEQYF.

This chain joins TRBV15 and TRBJ2-3; tentative D call: TRBD2 (6 bases). V lost 1 base, J lost 2 bases, and 10 bases lay in between. The CDR3 extends over 15 amino acids. Germline CDR1 reads LNHNV; CDR2 reads YYDKDF (reference sequence). CDR3 region: CATSRVGGTTDTQYF. CDR3 coding DNA: TGTGCCACCAGCAGAGTTGGCGGGACCACAGATACGCAGTATTTT.

The V gene is TRBV6-5, the J gene TRBJ2-7; 7 bases are a match to TRBD2. The CDR3 totals 15 residues. V shed 7 bases, J shed 5 bases, and the junction held 14 bases outside the gene matches. Per the germline V gene, CDR1 is MNHEY and CDR2 is SVGAGI. This CDR3 reads CASMGGRGEKHEQYF. The CDR3 nucleotides are TGTGCCAGCATGGGCGGGAGAGGGGAAAAGCACGAGCAGTACTTC.

This chain connects TRBV28 to TRBJ2-5, with 9 bases lining up with TRBD1. J gave up 2 bases and V 5 bases, and 12 bases lay outside the gene matches. Germline assignment: CDR1 MDHEN and CDR2 SYDVKM. The CDR3 has 17 residues. As DNA, the CDR3 is TGTGCCAGCAGTGCGACCGGGACAGGGTGGATTCAAGAGACCCAGTACTTC. Protein: CASSATGTGWIQETQYF.

This chain uses TRBV10-3 with TRBJ2-1; 11 nucleotides match TRBD2. V trimming: 5 bases; J trimming: 7 bases; junction bases outside the gene matches: 10. The CDR3 runs 16 residues. Per germline, CDR1 ENHRY and CDR2 SYGVKD. CDR3 sequence: CAISTNSGRAGNEQFF. DNA of the CDR3: TGTGCCATCAGTACCAATAGCGGGAGGGCCGGGAATGAGCAGTTCTTC.

Concerning this clone: In the same sample, other DNA sequences code for this CDR3. The chain couples TRBV27 to TRBJ2-1; D unresolved. The length of the CDR3 is 13 residues. Germline assignment: CDR1 MNHEY and CDR2 SMNVEV (reference sequence). V was shortened by 0 bases and J by 7 bases, with 7 bases between the two germline ends. This CDR3 is CASSLSVRNEQFF. CDR3 DNA: TGTGCCAGCAGTTTATCGGTGAGGAATGAGCAGTTCTTC.

V gene TRBV7-8 combines with J gene TRBJ2-2; 9 bases are shared with TRBD2. The germline V gene encodes CDR1 SGHVS and CDR2 FQNEAQ. V dropped 3 bases and J dropped 2; count of bases not matched to a gene: 7. This CDR3 comprises 17 residues. CDR3 coding DNA: TGTGCCAGCAGCTTTTCGACTAGCGGACTAAACACCGGGGAGCTGTTTTTT. It is translated as CASSFSTSGLNTGELFF.

This chain connects TRBV7-9 to TRBJ1-1; the match to TRBD1 covers 8 bases. V lost 2 bases to trimming and J lost 6 bases; unmatched junction nucleotides: 8. The CDR3 is 15 residues long. Germline assignment: CDR1 SEHNR and CDR2 FQNEAQ (reference sequence). CDR3 nucleotide sequence: TGTGCCAGCAGCTTAATACAGGGGGGGATGGCTGAAGCTTTCTTT. Protein product: CASSLIQGGMAEAFF.

V usage is TRBV18 and J usage is TRBJ2-7; D could derive from TRBD1 or TRBD2 (5 bases each). CDR1 and CDR2 from the germline V gene are KGHSH and LQKENI. The CDR3 has 13 amino acids. V was trimmed by 3 bases and J by 6 bases, leaving 12 bases between them. CDR3 sequence reads: CASSPGWDGEQYF. CDR3 in DNA: TGTGCCAGCTCACCCGGGTGGGACGGCGAGCAGTACTTC.

A remark on this clone: A read error may account for a junction end that differs from germline. This chain connects TRBV7-7 to TRBJ2-5; TRBD2 matches 7 bases. There are 14 residues in the CDR3. Germline V lookup: CDR1 SSHAT, CDR2 FNYEAQ (reference sequence). The CDR3 loop reads CASSRGLEQETQYF. The CDR3 DNA reads TGTGCTAGCAGCCGCGGACTAGAACAAGAGACCCAGTACTTC.

The rearrangement joins TRBV27 to TRBJ2-7; 14 positions match TRBD2. Unmatched junction bases numbered 6, after V lost 6 bases and J lost 2 bases. The CDR3 contains 16 residues. Germline V gene sequence: CDR1 MNHEY, CDR2 SMNVEV (reference sequence). This CDR3 is CASSPGLAGATYEQYF. The DNA for the CDR3 is TGTGCCAGCAGCCCGGGACTAGCGGGAGCTACCTACGAGCAGTACTTC.